This record concerns one T cell receptor (beta chain) sequence. Antigen: not known. This sample stems from a study of T cells after yellow fever vaccination. As for the study in general: Some fractions had low cell numbers, and these were prepared with SMART-Seq v4 Ultra Low Input.

Study-wide findings and caveats: Sorted repertoires could include abundant contaminating clonotypes from bulk cells. Compared with primary, the secondary response was weaker and peaked at day 5, not 15. Researchers noted that a small share of clonotypes showed up in both CD4 and CD8 compartments.

J was trimmed by 4 bases and V by 0 bases; bases with no gene match: 4. Germline CDR1 is DFQATT and CDR2 is SNEGSKA (reference sequence). The CDR3 extends over 15 amino acids. TCRdb processed the 5' RACE reads anew with MiXCR; each CDR3 protein has one entry. The repertoire holds about 110,000 distinct CDR3 sequences, with roughly 8.4% as singletons. The TCR comes from a man younger than 40 who received the YFV17D yellow fever vaccine. This sample comprised CD8+ T cells sorted from PBMCs, obtained 45 days after the yellow fever booster vaccination. The gene calls are TRBV20-1 and TRBJ2-7; 12 bases are shared with TRBD2. The CDR3 DNA is TGCAGTGCTAGAGATGCGACTAGCGGGAGATACGAGCAGTACTTC. Translating gives CSARDATSGRYEQYF.